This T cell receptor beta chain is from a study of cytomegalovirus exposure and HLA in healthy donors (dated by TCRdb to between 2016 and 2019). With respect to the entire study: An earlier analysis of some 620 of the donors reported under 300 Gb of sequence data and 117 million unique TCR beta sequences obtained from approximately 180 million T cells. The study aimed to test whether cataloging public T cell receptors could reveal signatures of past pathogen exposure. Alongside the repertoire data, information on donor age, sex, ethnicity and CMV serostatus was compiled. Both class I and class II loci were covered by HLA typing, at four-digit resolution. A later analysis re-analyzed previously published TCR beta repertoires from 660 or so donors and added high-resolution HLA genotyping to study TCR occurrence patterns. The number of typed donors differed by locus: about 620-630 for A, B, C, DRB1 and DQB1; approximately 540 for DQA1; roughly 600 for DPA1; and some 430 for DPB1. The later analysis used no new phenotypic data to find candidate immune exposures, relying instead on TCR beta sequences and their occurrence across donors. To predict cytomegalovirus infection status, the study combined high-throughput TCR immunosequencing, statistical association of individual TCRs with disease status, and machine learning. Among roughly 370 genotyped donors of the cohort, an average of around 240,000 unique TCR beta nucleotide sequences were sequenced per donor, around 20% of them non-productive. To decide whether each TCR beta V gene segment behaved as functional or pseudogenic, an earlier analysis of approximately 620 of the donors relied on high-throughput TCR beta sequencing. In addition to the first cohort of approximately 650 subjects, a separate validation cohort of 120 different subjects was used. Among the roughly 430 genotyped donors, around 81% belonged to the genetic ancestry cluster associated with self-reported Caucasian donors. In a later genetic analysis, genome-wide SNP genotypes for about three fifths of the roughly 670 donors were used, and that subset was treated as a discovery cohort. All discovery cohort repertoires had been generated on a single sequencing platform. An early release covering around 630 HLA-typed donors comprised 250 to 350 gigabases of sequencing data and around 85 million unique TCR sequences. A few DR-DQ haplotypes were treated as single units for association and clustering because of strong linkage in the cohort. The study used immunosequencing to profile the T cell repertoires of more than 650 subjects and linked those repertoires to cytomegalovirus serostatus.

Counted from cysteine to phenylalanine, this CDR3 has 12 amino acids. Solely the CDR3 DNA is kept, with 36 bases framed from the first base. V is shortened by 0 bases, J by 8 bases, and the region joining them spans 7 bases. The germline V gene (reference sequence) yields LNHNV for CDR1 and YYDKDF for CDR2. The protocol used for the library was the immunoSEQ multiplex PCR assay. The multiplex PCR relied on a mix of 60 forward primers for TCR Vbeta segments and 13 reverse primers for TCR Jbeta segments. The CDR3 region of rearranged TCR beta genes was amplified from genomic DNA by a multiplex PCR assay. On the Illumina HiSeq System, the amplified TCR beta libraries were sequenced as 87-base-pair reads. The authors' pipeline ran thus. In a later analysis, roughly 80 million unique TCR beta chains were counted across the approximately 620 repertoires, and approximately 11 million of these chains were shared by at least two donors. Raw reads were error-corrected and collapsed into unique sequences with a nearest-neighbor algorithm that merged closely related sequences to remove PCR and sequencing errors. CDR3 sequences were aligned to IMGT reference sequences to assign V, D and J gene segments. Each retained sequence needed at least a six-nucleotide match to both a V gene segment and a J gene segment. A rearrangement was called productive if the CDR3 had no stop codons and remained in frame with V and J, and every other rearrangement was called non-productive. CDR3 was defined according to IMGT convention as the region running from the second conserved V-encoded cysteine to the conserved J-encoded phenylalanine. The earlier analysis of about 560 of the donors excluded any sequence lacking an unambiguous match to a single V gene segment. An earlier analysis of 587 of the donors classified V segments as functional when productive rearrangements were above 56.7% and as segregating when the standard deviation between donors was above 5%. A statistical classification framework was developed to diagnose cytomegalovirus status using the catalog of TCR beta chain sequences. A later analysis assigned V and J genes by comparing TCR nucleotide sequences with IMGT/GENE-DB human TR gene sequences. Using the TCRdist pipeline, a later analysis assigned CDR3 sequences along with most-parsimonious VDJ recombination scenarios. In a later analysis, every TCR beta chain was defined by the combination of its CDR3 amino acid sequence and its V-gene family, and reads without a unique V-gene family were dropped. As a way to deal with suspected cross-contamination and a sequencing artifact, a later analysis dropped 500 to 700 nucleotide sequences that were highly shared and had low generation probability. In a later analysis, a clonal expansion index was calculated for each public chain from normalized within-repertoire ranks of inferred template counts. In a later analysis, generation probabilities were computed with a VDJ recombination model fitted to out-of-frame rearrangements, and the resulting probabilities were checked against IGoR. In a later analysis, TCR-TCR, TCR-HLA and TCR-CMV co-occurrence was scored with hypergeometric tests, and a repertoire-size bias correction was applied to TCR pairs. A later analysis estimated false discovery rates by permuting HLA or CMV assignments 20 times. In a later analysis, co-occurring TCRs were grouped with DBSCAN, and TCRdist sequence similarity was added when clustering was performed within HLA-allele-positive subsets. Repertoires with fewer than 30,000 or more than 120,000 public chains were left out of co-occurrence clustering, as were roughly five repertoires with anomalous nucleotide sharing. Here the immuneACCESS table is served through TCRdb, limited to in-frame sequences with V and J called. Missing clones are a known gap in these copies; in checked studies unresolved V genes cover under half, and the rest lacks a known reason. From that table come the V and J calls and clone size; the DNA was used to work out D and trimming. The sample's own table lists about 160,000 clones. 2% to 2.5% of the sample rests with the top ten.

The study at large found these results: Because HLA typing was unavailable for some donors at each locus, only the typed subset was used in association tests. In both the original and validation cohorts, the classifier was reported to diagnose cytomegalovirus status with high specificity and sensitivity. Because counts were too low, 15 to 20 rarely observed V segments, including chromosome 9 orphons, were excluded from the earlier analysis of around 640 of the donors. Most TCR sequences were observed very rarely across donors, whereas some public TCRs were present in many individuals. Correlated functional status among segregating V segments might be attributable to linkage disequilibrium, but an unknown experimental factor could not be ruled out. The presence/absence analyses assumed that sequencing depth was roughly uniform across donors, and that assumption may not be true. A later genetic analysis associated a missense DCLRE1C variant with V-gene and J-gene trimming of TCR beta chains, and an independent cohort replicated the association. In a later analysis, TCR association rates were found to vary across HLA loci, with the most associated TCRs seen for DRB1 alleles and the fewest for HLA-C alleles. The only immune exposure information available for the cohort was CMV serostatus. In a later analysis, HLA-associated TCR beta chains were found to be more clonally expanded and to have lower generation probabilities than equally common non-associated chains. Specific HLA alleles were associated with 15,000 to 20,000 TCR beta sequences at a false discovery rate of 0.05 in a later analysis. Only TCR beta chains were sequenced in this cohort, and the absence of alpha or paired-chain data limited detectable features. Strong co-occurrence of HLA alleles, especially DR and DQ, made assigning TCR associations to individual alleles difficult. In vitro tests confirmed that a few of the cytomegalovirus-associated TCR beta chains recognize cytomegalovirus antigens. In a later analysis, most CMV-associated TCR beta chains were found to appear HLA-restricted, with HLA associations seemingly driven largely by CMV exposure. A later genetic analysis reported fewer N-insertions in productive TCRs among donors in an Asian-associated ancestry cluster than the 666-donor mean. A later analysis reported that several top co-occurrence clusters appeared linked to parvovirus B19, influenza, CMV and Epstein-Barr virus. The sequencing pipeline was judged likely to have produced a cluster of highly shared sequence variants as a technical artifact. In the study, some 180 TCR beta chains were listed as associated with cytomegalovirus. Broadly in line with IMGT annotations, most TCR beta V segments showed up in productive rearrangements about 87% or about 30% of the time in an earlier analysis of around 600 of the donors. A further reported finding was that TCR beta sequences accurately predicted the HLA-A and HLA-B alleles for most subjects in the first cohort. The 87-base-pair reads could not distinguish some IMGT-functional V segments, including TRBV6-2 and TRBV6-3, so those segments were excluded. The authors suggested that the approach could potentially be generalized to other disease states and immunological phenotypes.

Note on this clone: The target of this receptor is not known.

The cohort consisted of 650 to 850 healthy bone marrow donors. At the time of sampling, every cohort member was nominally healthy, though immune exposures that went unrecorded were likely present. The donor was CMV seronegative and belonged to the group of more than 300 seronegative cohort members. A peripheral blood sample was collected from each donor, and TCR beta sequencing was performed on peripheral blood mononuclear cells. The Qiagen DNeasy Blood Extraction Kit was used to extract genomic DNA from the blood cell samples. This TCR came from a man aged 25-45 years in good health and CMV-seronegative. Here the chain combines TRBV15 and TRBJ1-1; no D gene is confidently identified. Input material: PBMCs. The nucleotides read TGTGCCACCAGCAGAGACGAGGGCGAAGCTTTCTTT. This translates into CATSRDEGEAFF. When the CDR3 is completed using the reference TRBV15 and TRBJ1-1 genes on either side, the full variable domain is DAMVIQNPRYQVTQFGKPVTLSCSQTLNHNVMYWYQQKSSQAPKLLFHYYDKDFNNEADTPDNFQSRRPNTSFCFLDIRSPGLGDTAMYLCATSRDEGEAFFGQGTRLTVV.